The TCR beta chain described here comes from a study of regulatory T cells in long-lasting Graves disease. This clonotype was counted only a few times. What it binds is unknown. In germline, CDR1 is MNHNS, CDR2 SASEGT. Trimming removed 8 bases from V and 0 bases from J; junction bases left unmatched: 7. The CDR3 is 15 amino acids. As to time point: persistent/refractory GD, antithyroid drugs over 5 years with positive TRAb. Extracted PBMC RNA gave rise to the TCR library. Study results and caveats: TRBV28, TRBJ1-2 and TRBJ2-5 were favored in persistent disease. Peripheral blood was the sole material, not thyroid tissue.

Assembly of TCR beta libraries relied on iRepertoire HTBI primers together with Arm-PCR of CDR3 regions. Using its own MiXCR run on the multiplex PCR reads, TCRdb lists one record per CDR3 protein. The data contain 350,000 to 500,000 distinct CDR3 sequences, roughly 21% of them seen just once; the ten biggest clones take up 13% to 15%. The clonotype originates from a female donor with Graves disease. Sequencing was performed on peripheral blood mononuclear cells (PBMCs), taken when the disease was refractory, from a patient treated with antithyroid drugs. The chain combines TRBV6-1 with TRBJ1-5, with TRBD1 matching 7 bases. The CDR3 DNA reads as TGTGCCAGCGAAGACAGGGCATATAGCAATCAGCCCCAGCATTTT. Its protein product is CASEDRAYSNQPQHF.